Following are 25 T cell receptor beta chains from one sample sequenced in a study of cytomegalovirus exposure and HLA in healthy donors. 60 Vbeta and 13 Jbeta primers were used in PCR. Sequencing was performed with immunoSEQ multiplex PCR; in TCRdb, only in-frame clones are kept and a portion is missing. This sample yields about 120,000 clones, of which about 86% are seen a single time; 3.5% to 4.5% belongs to the top ten. The sequenced sample was PBMCs. The receptors come from a woman aged 25 to 39 in good health and CMV-seronegative.

CDR3 amino acids: CASSSHYEQYF. For the CDR3, the DNA is TGTGCCAGCAGTTCCCACTATGAGCAGTACTTC. The chain joins TRBV28 to TRBJ2-7, with unresolved D. Per germline, CDR1 MDHEN and CDR2 SYDVKM. The CDR3 totals 11 residues. Trimming left V 4 bases short and J 7 bases short, with 8 bases between.

This clone was counted between two and nine times. The rearrangement joins TRBV7-9 to TRBJ2-2; D gene unclear. This CDR3 has 12 residues. CDR1 is SEHNR and CDR2 is FQNEAQ in the germline V gene (reference sequence). Trimming stripped 0 bases from V and 7 bases from J, with 3 bases between. CDR3 DNA: TGTGCCAGCAGCTTAGCGTACGGGGAGCTGTTTTTT. Translated, it gives CASSLAYGELFF.

There are a few counts of this clone. J is TRBJ1-5 and V is TRBV19; the D gene is possibly TRBD1 (5 bases). The CDR3 totals 13 residues. V was trimmed by 3 bases and J by 9 bases, leaving 12 bases between them. Germline lookup yields CDR1 LNHDA and CDR2 SQIVND (reference sequence). CDR3 bases: TGTGCCAGTAGTATCGACCAGGGCGGGCCCCAGCATTTT. Its translation is CASSIDQGGPQHF. The full variable domain, in which reference TRBV19 and TRBJ1-5 provide the parts outside the CDR3, is DGGITQSPKYLFRKEGQNVTLSCEQNLNHDAMYWYRQDPGQGLRLIYYSQIVNDFQKGDIAEGYSVSREKKESFPLTVTSAQKNPTAFYLCASSIDQGGPQHFGDGTRLSIL.

The chain carries TRBV28 and TRBJ2-5; 9 bases map to TRBD1. Near its end, the DNA agrees better with TRBJ2-7, so the J call may be wrong. Per germline, CDR1 MDHEN and CDR2 SYDVKM. CDR3 size: 15 residues. The CDR3 sequence is CASSASGTGLYEQYF. The CDR3 bases are TGTGCCAGCAGTGCCTCCGGGACAGGGCTCTACGAGCAGTACTTC.

V and J are TRBV25-1 and TRBJ2-7; TRBD2 might be the D (5 bases). CDR1 is MGHDK and CDR2 is SYGVNS in the germline V gene. V was trimmed by 5 bases and J by 3 bases, leaving 8 bases between them. CDR3 length equals 12 residues. The CDR3 spells CASSTRYYEQYF. The CDR3 nucleotides read TGTGCCAGCAGTACTAGATACTACGAGCAGTACTTC.

The chain joins TRBV27 to TRBJ1-5; D may be TRBD1 (5 bases). Germline V gene sequence: CDR1 MNHEY, CDR2 SMNVEV (reference sequence). V lost 3 bases to trimming and J lost 5 bases, with 8 bases between them. The CDR3 contains 13 residues. The CDR3 reads CASSFGTYQPQHF. In DNA, the CDR3 is TGTGCCAGCAGTTTCGGGACTTATCAGCCCCAGCATTTT.

V usage is TRBV11-2 and J usage is TRBJ2-3; 12 bases fit TRBD2. The CDR3 length is 17 residues. CDR1 is SGHAT and CDR2 is FQNNGV in the germline V gene. The ends lost 1 base at V and 6 bases at J; junction bases unmatched: 8. Here the CDR3 reads CASSLGLAGGPRDTQYF. The CDR3 DNA reads TGTGCCAGCAGCTTAGGGCTAGCGGGAGGGCCTCGGGATACGCAGTATTTT.

The chain couples TRBV11-3 to TRBJ2-3, with 8 positions matching TRBD2. The junction had 5 bases not matched to a gene; V was cut back by 6 bases and J by 3 bases. The CDR3 totals 14 residues. The V gene's germline CDR1 is SGHNT and CDR2 YENEEA. CDR3 sequence reads: CASRPTSATDTQYF. Written as DNA, the CDR3 is TGTGCCAGCAGGCCGACTAGCGCGACAGATACGCAGTATTTT. The variable domain in full, completed from reference TRBV11-3 and TRBJ2-3, reads EAGVVQSPRYKIIEKKQPVAFWCNPISGHNTLYWYLQNLGQGPELLIRYENEEAVDDSQLPKDRFSAERLKGVDSTLKIQPAELGDSAVYLCASRPTSATDTQYFGPGTRLTVL.

This chain uses TRBV4-3 with TRBJ2-7, with D uncertain. V was clipped by 0 bases and J by 6 bases, with 15 bases between them. CDR1 is LGHNA, CDR2 YSLEER, per germline. The CDR3 has 15 residues. Written as DNA, the CDR3 is TGCGCCAGCAGCCAAGAGGGTGGCCTAGTTGGCGAGCAGTACTTC. Protein: CASSQEGGLVGEQYF.

V usage is TRBV21-1 and J usage is TRBJ2-7; TRBD2 reflects the table's D call only, with no check against the DNA. TRBV21-1 is given as a pseudogene. CDR3 length equals 16 residues. The CDR3 sequence: CASSNGLAGEAYEQYF. As DNA, the CDR3 is TGTGCCAGCAGCAATGGGCTAGCGGGGGAGGCCTACGAGCAGTACTTC.

The count of this clone is one. The chain combines TRBV19 with TRBJ2-1, with 7 bases that match TRBD2. The CDR3 runs 17 residues. With 3 bases clipped from V and 4 bases from J, the junction kept 12 bases outside the gene matches. In germline, CDR1 is LNHDA, CDR2 SQIVND (reference sequence). Here the CDR3 reads CASSMGGSGAPYNEQFF. The CDR3, as DNA: TGTGCCAGTAGTATGGGAGGGAGCGGGGCACCTTACAATGAGCAGTTCTTC.

The rearrangement joins TRBV4-1 to TRBJ2-2, with TRBD2 as a possible D gene (6 bases). Trimming cost V 2 bases and J 7 bases, with 17 bases left between them. This CDR3 spans 16 amino acids. CDR1 is MGHRA and CDR2 is YSYEKL in the germline V gene. The CDR3 DNA is TGCGCCAGCAGCCAATCCGGGACTCCCAGGAGCGGGGAGCTGTTTTTT. This codes for CASSQSGTPRSGELFF.

The V call is TRBV5-6, the J call TRBJ1-2; 7 bases align to TRBD1. This CDR3 is 16 amino acids long. Germline lookup yields CDR1 SGHDT and CDR2 YYEEEE. Germline trimming cut 4 bases from V and 1 base from J; bases unmatched to any gene: 10. The CDR3 nucleotides read TGTGCCAGCAGCACATGGACAGGTCTCTTTAACTATGGCTACACCTTC. Encoded protein: CASSTWTGLFNYGYTF.

This clone showed up just a few times. The same CDR3 can be traced to other DNA sequences in this sample. The chain combines TRBV6-4 with TRBJ2-3, with 12 bases matching TRBD2. The CDR3 is 15 residues long. Trimming at V came to 4 bases and at J to 3 bases, leaving 2 bases not matched to a gene. CDR1 is MRHNA, CDR2 SNTAGT, per germline. The CDR3 DNA reads TGTGCCAGCAGTGCCGGGACTAGCGGGACAGATACGCAGTATTTT. It yields the protein CASSAGTSGTDTQYF.

The V and J genes are TRBV9 and TRBJ2-7, with TRBD2 identical over 8 bases. The ends lost 1 base at V and 6 bases at J; junction bases unmatched: 9. This CDR3 region has 15 residues. The germline V gene encodes CDR1 SGDLS and CDR2 YYNGEE. The CDR3 nucleotides read TGTGCCAGCAGCGTATCTCCAGCGGGAGATGGCGAGCAGTACTTC. Its translation is CASSVSPAGDGEQYF. Based on the CDR3 plus reference TRBV9 and TRBJ2-7, the full variable domain is DSGVTQTPKHLITATGQRVTLRCSPRSGDLSVYWYQQSLDQGLQFLIQYYNGEERAKGNILERFSAQQFPDLHSELNLSSLELGDSALYFCASSVSPAGDGEQYFGPGTRLTVT.

This chain uses TRBV18 with TRBJ1-1; 7 bases fit TRBD1. Germline assignment: CDR1 KGHSH and CDR2 LQKENI. The CDR3 runs 16 residues. Trimming at V came to 0 bases and at J to 6 bases, leaving 10 bases not matched to a gene. In DNA, the CDR3 is TGTGCCAGCTCACCACCGTTTGGACAGGCAGATTCTGAAGCTTTCTTT. As protein: CASSPPFGQADSEAFF.

The J gene is TRBJ2-5, the V gene TRBV6-1; D perhaps matches TRBD1 (6 bases). Trimming stripped 7 bases from V and 1 base from J, with 10 bases between. This CDR3 has 13 amino acids. From germline, CDR1 is MNHNS and CDR2 SASEGT. Written as DNA, the CDR3 is TGTGCCAGCATGGGGACACTCCAAGAGACCCAGTACTTC. It encodes CASMGTLQETQYF.

Only one count was recorded for this clone. V and J are TRBV28 and TRBJ1-4, with unresolved D. The ends were cut back, 9 bases at V and 4 bases at J, with 12 bases in the middle. CDR1 is MDHEN and CDR2 is SYDVKM in the germline V gene. The CDR3 contains 13 residues. CDR3 region: CASNNEINEKLFF. CDR3 coding DNA: TGTGCCAGTAACAACGAAATTAATGAAAAACTGTTTTTT.

The rearrangement uses TRBV5-4 and TRBJ1-1; tentative D call: TRBD1 (6 bases). This CDR3 has 15 residues. CDR1 is SGHNT, CDR2 YYREEE, per germline (reference sequence). V lost 1 base and J lost 5, with 15 bases in between. CDR3 residues: CASSLSQGRGTEAFF. For the CDR3, the DNA is TGTGCCAGCAGCTTGTCTCAGGGGCGAGGGACTGAAGCTTTCTTT.

The V gene is TRBV7-9, the J gene TRBJ1-2; the D gene is possibly TRBD1 (5 bases). Germline V CDR1 and CDR2: SEHNR, FQNEAQ (reference sequence). This CDR3 comprises 15 residues. Trimming took off 1 base at V and 8 bases at J, with 17 bases between the two ends. The CDR3 loop is CASSLDAGFDGGYTF. The CDR3 DNA is TGTGCCAGCAGCTTAGACGCAGGGTTTGATGGCGGCTACACCTTC.

This chain links TRBV6-1 with TRBJ2-7; TRBD2 agrees at 7 bases. Looked up from germline, CDR1 is MNHNS and CDR2 is SASEGT. The CDR3 extends over 17 amino acids. V dropped 0 bases and J dropped 9; count of bases not matched to a gene: 17. The DNA of the CDR3 is TGTGCCAGCAGTGAAGCGTATGGGACTAAGGGCCCACCGGGGCAGTACTTC. Encoded protein: CASSEAYGTKGPPGQYF.

The chain carries TRBV25-1 and TRBJ2-3; possibly TRBD1 for D (5 bases). Germline CDR1 is MGHDK and CDR2 is SYGVNS. This CDR3 has 15 residues. Trimming took off 4 bases at V and 1 base at J, with 12 bases between the two ends. The CDR3 loop is CASSAGAWGTDTQYF. DNA of the CDR3: TGTGCCAGCAGTGCTGGGGCGTGGGGCACAGATACGCAGTATTTT.

The rearrangement joins TRBV7-9 to TRBJ2-6; 7 nucleotides align to TRBD1. Germline V lookup: CDR1 SEHNR, CDR2 FQNEAQ (reference sequence). CDR3 length: 16 residues. V lost 5 bases, J lost 0 bases, and 4 bases stayed unmatched. DNA for the CDR3: TGTGCCAGCAGCGCCCAGGGGGACTCTGGGGCCAACGTCCTGACTTTC. Amino acids: CASSAQGDSGANVLTF.

CDR3 in amino acids: CASVLTGTNTGELFF. The CDR3 DNA reads as TGTGCCAGCGTTCTCACAGGCACGAACACCGGGGAGCTGTTTTTT. The chain employs TRBV7-2 and TRBJ2-2, with D perhaps matching TRBD1 (5 bases). CDR1 is SGHTA and CDR2 is FQGNSA in the germline V gene. The V and J ends lost 8 bases and 0 bases respectively, with 13 bases between them. The CDR3 has 15 residues.

V and J are TRBV7-2 and TRBJ1-5; TRBD1 is a possible D gene (6 bases). The V gene's germline CDR1 is SGHTA and CDR2 FQGNSA. Trimming took off 1 base at V and 6 bases at J, with 13 bases between the two ends. This CDR3 is 15 amino acids long. CDR3 in amino acids: CASSLDGGRGQPQHF. In nucleotides, the CDR3 is TGTGCCAGCAGCTTAGACGGGGGGCGGGGTCAGCCCCAGCATTTT.